This T cell receptor (beta chain) was sequenced for a study of T cell repertoires in cytomegalovirus infection (dated by TCRdb to about 2019). As for the study more broadly: Donor HLA type was relevant to the analysis, because carriage of CMV infection together with the matching HLA type was indicated by public TCR beta signatures.

TCRdb lists the instrument as Illumina HiSeq 1500. TCRdb reanalyzed the raw reads on its own, using fastp at Q25 for trimming and MiXCR for clone calling, and kept in-frame beta chains. Each CDR3 protein appears once, grouped with its most common genes and DNA. A total of around 450,000 distinct CDR3 sequences appear in this sample, under 40% of them only once. In total, the top ten clones hold 12% to 15% of the sample. The CDR3 numbers 14 residues from cysteine through phenylalanine. The retained sequence is limited to the CDR3, 42 bases, with the frame set at the first base. CDR1 SGHRS and CDR2 YFSETQ were looked up in the germline V gene. Trimming takes 4 bases from V and 6 bases from J, and the germline ends sit 14 bases apart. There are a few counts of this clonotype. Its antigen specificity is not known. Base qualities are not provided; no much larger clone lies one nucleotide away. General conclusions and limits of the study: Carriers of CMV infection plus the relevant HLA type were discriminated by the cumulative frequency of public TCR beta family members in the study cohort and in an independent roughly 400-donor cohort. In the ex vivo response, HLA-C-restricted CMV-specific TCR beta clonotypes were dominant, and in two of eight donors the single most frequent clonotype came from this HLA-C-restricted group.

Sequenced input: PBMCs. Here the chain combines TRBV5-1 and TRBJ2-1, and perhaps TRBD2 as D gene, on 6 matching bases. The receptor was isolated from a human donor in good health (CMV status not recorded). Some clones in this sample may be carry-over from other donors' samples. CDR3 reads: CASSPGARGNEQFF. In nucleotide form, the sequence is TGCGCCAGCAGCCCCGGCGCGCGGGGCAATGAGCAGTTCTTC.